This T cell receptor beta chain was captured by sequencing in a study of blood T cells in healthy people across ages. Study background: There was about one barcoded beta molecule captured by template switching per two T cells.

Together with a sample-barcoded 5' primer, a J-beta primer mix was included in a second PCR lasting roughly 6 to 12 cycles. TCRdb fed the 5' RACE reads into MiXCR, producing one record per CDR3 protein. The sample contains roughly 1,800,000 distinct CDR3 sequences, around 48% of which appear only once. As to this clonotype: Its antigen remains unknown.

Isolation of PBMCs gave at least 6.5 million cells per sample. Germline assignment: CDR1 DFQATT and CDR2 SNEGSKA (reference sequence). The CDR3 totals 11 residues. The V gene lost 2 bases and the J gene lost 8 bases, with 9 bases spanning the gap. Overall study findings and caveats: Naive T cell percentage by flow cytometry tracked strongly with beta diversity.

This chain joins TRBV20-1 and TRBJ1-2, with no clear D. This clonotype originated in a woman between 35 and 50 years old in good health. Sequences were obtained from blood. The CDR3 region is CSARLRSGYTF. The CDR3 region has the DNA TGCAGTGCTAGACTACGGTCCGGCTACACCTTC.